The T cell receptor (beta chain) under discussion was sequenced for a study of T cell responses to AZD1222 COVID-19 vaccine. Overall study results and limits: Mapped onto spike, vaccine-associated CD4 TCRs spanned it and were dominant at 160-218 and 743-854. Among the donors, most were white British and more were female, and clonal diversity was possibly underestimated.

The germline CDR1 and CDR2 sequences are MNHEY and SVGAGI. This CDR3 is built from 15 residues. V was shortened by 5 bases and J by 6 bases, with 20 bases between the two germline ends. Sequencing used immunoSEQ multiplex PCR; TCRdb keeps in-frame clones, though not all of them. The profile shows about 120,000 clones, approximately 89% of them singletons. This clone was seen once. What it recognizes is unknown. The sample consisted of peripheral blood, taken on day 0 of AZD1222 vaccination. This clonotype was sampled from an adult in good health. The chain has TRBV6-5 and TRBJ2-7; perhaps TRBD2 as D (6 bases). CDR3 amino acids: CASSPRAGSLSEQYF. CDR3 bases: TGTGCCAGCAGTCCCCGGGCCGGGAGTTTGAGCGAGCAGTACTTC.